This TCR beta chain was recovered during a study of blood T cell repertoires in COVID-19. About the research overall: There were acute and convalescent COVID-19 samples, and they came from the United States, Italy and Spain.

V was cut by 9 bases and J by 3 bases, with 15 bases left in between. The CDR3 has 13 amino acids. From germline, CDR1 is MNHEY and CDR2 SMNVEV (reference sequence). How the authors handled the data: Reference gene primer amplification yielded estimated nucleated cell counts. Data came from immunoSEQ multiplex PCR; TCRdb stores just in-frame clones and leaves some out. V and J calls and clone size are as listed in that table; D and trimming were resolved from the DNA. Found here are about 200,000 clones, over 70% of them singletons; the top ten hold 4.5% to 7%. The J gene is TRBJ2-7, the V gene TRBV27; D perhaps matches TRBD1 (5 bases). The TCR originated in a woman in her 70s with acute or convalescent COVID-19. The source material was peripheral blood. In DNA, the CDR3 is TGTGCCAGAACCCCTCCTGACAGCTACGAGCAGTACTTC. It translates to CARTPPDSYEQYF.